This passage covers 8 T cell receptor beta chains from one sample sequenced in a study of T cell responses to AZD1222 COVID-19 vaccine. Using immunoSEQ multiplex PCR, the repertoire was profiled, and TCRdb retains in-frame clones only, with some absent. The profile shows some 120,000 clones, about nine tenths of them singletons. The sample consisted of peripheral blood, taken on day 0 of MenACWY control vaccination. These receptors were collected from an adult in good health.

A few counts support this clone. The V and J genes are TRBV28 and TRBJ2-2; D is uncertain. Germline loops: CDR1 MDHEN, CDR2 SYDVKM. V lost 5 bases and J lost 6, with 10 bases in between. CDR3 length: 13 amino acids. CDR3 in amino acids: CASSLDTSGELFF. CDR3 coding DNA: TGTGCCAGCAGTCTAGACACTTCCGGGGAGCTGTTTTTT.

This clone was found once. V and J are TRBV27 and TRBJ2-3; D gene unclear. CDR1 is MNHEY, CDR2 SMNVEV, per germline (reference sequence). CDR3 length: 15 amino acids. V lost 4 bases, J lost 2 bases, and 13 bases lay in between. The CDR3 DNA is TGTGCCAGCAGTTCGGGTGGAAGTCACACAGATACGCAGTATTTT. This sequence encodes CASSSGGSHTDTQYF.

This sequence joins TRBV24-1 and TRBJ2-3, with D possibly matching TRBD1 (5 bases). The CDR3 extends over 14 amino acids. V gave up 9 bases and J gave up 0 bases, with 12 bases separating them. Germline assignment: CDR1 KGHDR and CDR2 SFDVKD. The CDR3 DNA reads TGTGCCACCGGGGTTAAGGGGAGCACAGATACGCAGTATTTT. As protein: CATGVKGSTDTQYF.

The chain is built from TRBV5-8 and TRBJ1-4; D gene unclear. CDR1 and CDR2 from the germline V gene are SGHTS and YDEGEE. This CDR3 is built from 16 residues. Trimming cost V 4 bases and J 1 base, with 14 bases left between them. The CDR3 sequence is CASSLSAFLTNEKLFF. The CDR3 DNA follows: TGTGCCAGCAGCCTATCGGCCTTTTTAACTAATGAAAAACTGTTTTTT.

CDR3 DNA sequence: TGCGCCAGCAGCTGGAGGGGGGCCAACTCTGGGGCCAACGTCCTGACTTTC. Translation gives CASSWRGANSGANVLTF. This chain uses TRBV5-1 with TRBJ2-6; D possibly uses TRBD1 or TRBD2 (6 bases each). The germline CDR1 and CDR2 sequences are SGHRS and YFSETQ. V was clipped by 3 bases and J by 0 bases, with 13 bases between them. This CDR3 is 17 amino acids long.

The J gene is TRBJ1-2, the V gene TRBV7-9, with D perhaps TRBD1 (6 bases). The V gene lost 7 bases and the J gene lost 4 bases, with 16 bases spanning the gap. Germline V gene data show CDR1 as SEHNR and CDR2 as FQNEAQ (reference sequence). The CDR3 extends over 14 amino acids. CDR3 DNA sequence: TGTGCCAGCACCGAAAGGGGGAGAACCTATGGCTACACCTTC. This encodes CASTERGRTYGYTF.

The chain links TRBV2 to TRBJ1-2, with 10 bases that match TRBD1. Trimming removed 3 bases from V and 4 bases from J; junction bases left unmatched: 11. CDR3 size: 17 residues. Germline V gives CDR1 SNHLY, CDR2 FYNNEI. In DNA, the CDR3 is TGTGCCAGCAGTGATGGTTCTCCGACAGGGGGCATCTATGGCTACACCTTC. This sequence encodes CASSDGSPTGGIYGYTF.

The CDR3, as DNA: TGCGCCAGCACCGTTGGTAGCGGGAGGGCCCAAGAGACCCAGTACTTC. Translating it yields CASTVGSGRAQETQYF. This rearrangement joins TRBV5-1 to TRBJ2-5; 11 positions agree with TRBD2. J gave up 1 base and V 6 bases, and 8 bases lay outside the gene matches. Germline CDR1 reads SGHRS; CDR2 reads YFSETQ. The CDR3 is made up of 16 amino acids. The full variable domain, its missing parts supplied by reference TRBV5-1 and TRBJ2-5, is KAGVTQTPRYLIKTRGQQVTLSCSPISGHRSVSWYQQTPGQGLQFLFEYFSETQRNKGNFPGRFSGRQFSNSRSEMNVSTLELGDSALYLCASTVGSGRAQETQYFGPGTRLLVL.